Sequencing of this T cell receptor (beta chain) was carried out in a study of beta chain features in type 1 diabetes. This clone has just one count. What it binds is unknown. CDR3 length equals 16 residues. V was pared by 4 bases and J by 0 bases, with 16 bases between. CDR1 is SGHRS and CDR2 is YFSETQ in the germline V gene. What was sequenced were expressed TCRB transcripts, since all of the isolated RNA had been reverse transcribed. For naive, central memory and regulatory T cell samples, reads averaged around 3.6 million. Clones were sequenced by immunoSEQ multiplex PCR, and TCRdb holds only the in-frame ones, with some missing. Of 250,000 or so clones listed, over 11% are singletons. Study-wide results and caveats: Among all four CD4+ subsets, Type 1 diabetes patients had TCRB CDR3s that were moderately but significantly shorter. Overrepresentation of cells with high TCR expression could result from cDNA sequencing.

This receptor was obtained from a man aged 25 to 45 with type 1 diabetes. Sequencing was performed on naive CD4+ T cells from blood. The chain combines TRBV5-1 with TRBJ2-5; D perhaps matches TRBD2 (7 bases). CDR3 bases: TGCGCCAGCAGCGCAGCGGGACACTCCTACCAAGAGACCCAGTACTTC. The encoded protein is CASSAAGHSYQETQYF.